The 27 T cell receptor beta chains reported below all come from one sample, sequenced in a study of cytomegalovirus exposure and HLA in healthy donors (dated by TCRdb to the late 2010s). To prepare the library, the immunoSEQ multiplex PCR assay was applied. For the multiplex PCR, a mixture combining 60 forward primers for TCR Vbeta segments and 13 reverse primers for TCR Jbeta segments was used. In its TCRdb copy, this immuneACCESS table keeps in-frame sequences only and misses some clones. Where compared with another copy, unresolved V genes explain less than half of these, and the others have no known cause. Here the sample has around 150,000 clones; 80% to 90% occur a single time. The ten largest clones add up to 2% to 2.5% of the sample. The sample was PBMCs. The origin of the receptors is a man younger than 35 in good health and CMV-seropositive.

This clone was seen only once. The chain is built from TRBV21-1 and TRBJ1-4. TRBV21-1 constitutes a pseudogene. This CDR3 has 14 residues. Here the CDR3 reads CASNGGPPNEKLFF. DNA of the CDR3: TGTGCCAGCAACGGGGGGCCACCTAATGAAAAACTGTTTTTT.

The CDR3 nucleotides read TGTGCCAGCAGTGATGGACTAGCGGGGGGAAGATCGCAGTATTTT. Its translation is CASSDGLAGGRSQYF. This sequence joins TRBV7-8 and TRBJ2-3, with TRBD2 identical over 14 bases. This CDR3 is built from 15 residues. CDR1 SGHVS and CDR2 FQNEAQ come from the germline V gene. V shed 6 bases and J 10 bases; nucleotides not matched to a gene: 9.

J is TRBJ2-3 and V is TRBV30; D is undetermined. Trimming left V 0 bases short and J 0 bases short, with 7 bases between. Germline V CDR1 and CDR2: GTSNPN, SVGIG (reference sequence). The CDR3 runs 14 residues. The CDR3 spells CAWSVSASTDTQYF. In DNA, the CDR3 is TGTGCCTGGAGTGTGAGTGCGAGCACAGATACGCAGTATTTT. The variable domain in full, completed from reference TRBV30 and TRBJ2-3, reads SQTIHQWPATLVQPVGSPLSLECTVEGTSNPNLYWYRQAAGRGLQLLFYSVGIGQISSEVPQNLSASRPQDRQFILSSKKLLLSDSGFYLCAWSVSASTDTQYFGPGTRLTVL.

The rearrangement links TRBV5-6 to TRBJ2-7, with 13 positions matching TRBD2. V lost 2 bases to trimming and J lost 0 bases; unmatched junction nucleotides: 5. Germline V gene lookup returns CDR1 SGHDT and CDR2 YYEEEE. The CDR3 spans 17 residues. CDR3 residues: CASSFLTSGGISYEQYF. The CDR3 nucleotides are TGTGCCAGCAGCTTCCTGACTAGCGGGGGGATCTCCTACGAGCAGTACTTC.

The chain has TRBV5-4 and TRBJ1-6, with 7 bases that match TRBD1. The CDR3 spans 17 residues. Germline V gene sequence: CDR1 SGHNT, CDR2 YYREEE (reference sequence). The ends lost 4 bases at V and 0 bases at J; junction bases unmatched: 7. In DNA, the CDR3 is TGTGCCAGCAGCCTCCCGACAGGGAGCTCCTATAATTCACCCCTCCACTTT. Encoded protein: CASSLPTGSSYNSPLHF.

The chain has TRBV6-1 and TRBJ2-7, with D tentatively TRBD1 (6 bases). The CDR3 consists of 14 residues. Between the trimmed V and J ends, which lost 8 bases and 0 bases, there was a span of 14 bases. Germline assignment: CDR1 MNHNS and CDR2 SASEGT. CDR3 sequence reads: CASSTQGGSYEQYF. The CDR3 bases are TGTGCCAGCTCCACACAGGGCGGCTCCTACGAGCAGTACTTC.

This clone turned up a few times. The V and J genes are TRBV15 and TRBJ2-5, with 7 nucleotides matching TRBD2. V lost 0 bases, J lost 4 bases, and 5 bases stayed unmatched. The germline CDR1 and CDR2 sequences are LNHNV and YYDKDF (reference sequence). The CDR3 runs 15 residues. The CDR3: CATSREGTISETQYF. The CDR3 region has the DNA TGTGCCACCAGCAGAGAGGGGACTATATCAGAGACCCAGTACTTC.

The chain combines TRBV6-6 with TRBJ2-3; possible D gene TRBD1, 5 bases. The CDR3 totals 16 residues. CDR1 is MNHNY and CDR2 is SVGAGI in the germline V gene (reference sequence). The V gene lost 6 bases and the J gene lost 5 bases, with 21 bases spanning the gap. Written as DNA, the CDR3 is TGTGCCAGCAGGGACCCGCCTGCAGGGATGGTAGATACGCAGTATTTT. Protein product: CASRDPPAGMVDTQYF.

This rearrangement joins TRBV4-3 to TRBJ1-3; the D is unclear. From germline, CDR1 is LGHNA and CDR2 YSLEER. V was trimmed by 1 base and J by 0 bases, leaving 4 bases between them. The CDR3 is made up of 14 amino acids. The CDR3 nucleotides are TGCGCCAGCAGCCAAGCAGACTCTGGAAACACCATATATTTT. As protein: CASSQADSGNTIYF.

This clone was seen a few times. The chain uses TRBV19 and TRBJ1-1, with 9 bases lining up with TRBD1. There are 16 residues in the CDR3. Trimming cost V 6 bases and J 4 bases; bases outside gene matches: 12. Germline V lookup: CDR1 LNHDA, CDR2 SQIVND (reference sequence). This chain's CDR3 is CASREQGARSGTEAFF. CDR3 sequence (DNA): TGTGCCAGTAGGGAACAGGGGGCGAGAAGCGGCACTGAAGCTTTCTTT.

The sample holds one count of this clone. The chain joins TRBV6-1 to TRBJ2-2; 7 nucleotides line up with TRBD1. CDR1 is MNHNS and CDR2 is SASEGT in the germline V gene. This CDR3 contains 15 residues. V gave up 7 bases and J gave up 0 bases; unmatched junction bases: 5. CDR3 residues: CASTGTASNTGELFF. CDR3 DNA sequence: TGTGCCAGCACCGGGACAGCTTCGAACACCGGGGAGCTGTTTTTT.

The chain recombines TRBV4-3 with TRBJ1-3; D is uncertain. Germline loops: CDR1 LGHNA, CDR2 YSLEER. The CDR3 is 15 amino acids. V shed 0 bases and J shed 1 base, with 7 bases lying between them. The CDR3 region has the DNA TGCGCCAGCAGCCAAGAAGCAGGTTCTGGAAACACCATATATTTT. Its translation: CASSQEAGSGNTIYF.

The chain employs TRBV15 and TRBJ2-7; D is undetermined. V lost 4 bases and J lost 5, with 15 bases in between. Germline CDR1 is LNHNV and CDR2 is YYDKDF (reference sequence). This CDR3 spans 14 amino acids. Here the CDR3 reads CATSIVFGRDEQYF. CDR3 DNA sequence: TGTGCCACCAGCATCGTCTTCGGTCGCGACGAGCAGTACTTC.

This chain links TRBV6-1 with TRBJ2-1; the match to TRBD1 covers 7 bases. Per germline, CDR1 MNHNS and CDR2 SASEGT. Trimming at V came to 4 bases and at J to 0 bases, leaving 6 bases not matched to a gene. This CDR3 spans 16 amino acids. The CDR3 sequence: CASSARQGGSYNEQFF. DNA for the CDR3: TGTGCCAGCAGTGCCCGACAGGGTGGCTCCTACAATGAGCAGTTCTTC.

This clone was seen a few times. The rearrangement links TRBV4-1 to TRBJ2-7; D perhaps matches TRBD1 (6 bases). CDR3 length: 14 residues. Between the trimmed V and J ends, which lost 0 bases and 3 bases, there was a span of 9 bases. The germline V gene encodes CDR1 MGHRA and CDR2 YSYEKL. For the CDR3, the DNA is TGCGCCAGCAGCCAAGACAGGGGTGTCTACGAGCAGTACTTC. It yields the protein CASSQDRGVYEQYF.

This clone was observed a handful of times. The J gene is TRBJ1-6, the V gene TRBV6-1; tentatively, D is TRBD1 (6 bases). The CDR3 length is 15 residues. V lost 7 bases and J 6 bases, leaving 16 bases between the germline ends. CDR1 and CDR2 from the germline V gene are MNHNS and SASEGT. DNA for the CDR3: TGTGCCAGCACGAAGGGGGGGTTTTCTAATTCACCCCTCCACTTT. Residues: CASTKGGFSNSPLHF.

This chain links TRBV9 with TRBJ2-3; TRBD2 agrees at 8 bases. The V and J ends lost 3 bases and 2 bases, in that order; junction bases with no gene match: 5. This CDR3 is built from 15 residues. CDR1 and CDR2 from the germline V gene are SGDLS and YYNGEE. DNA of the CDR3: TGTGCCAGCAGCGGGCCGGGGGGGCTCACAGATACGCAGTATTTT. Residues: CASSGPGGLTDTQYF.

The chain is built from TRBV7-2 and TRBJ2-7; tentatively, D is TRBD2 (6 bases). The CDR3 runs 14 residues. CDR1 SGHTA and CDR2 FQGNSA come from the germline V gene. V lost 2 bases to trimming and J lost 2 bases, with 10 bases between them. The CDR3, as DNA: TGTGCCAGCAGCTTAAACGGGGGTACCTACGAGCAGTACTTC. Translated, it gives CASSLNGGTYEQYF.

The chain recombines TRBV5-4 with TRBJ1-2, with no clear D. Germline assignment: CDR1 SGHNT and CDR2 YYREEE (reference sequence). CDR3 length: 12 residues. V lost 3 bases and J lost 8, with 11 bases in between. The CDR3 nucleotides are TGTGCCAGCAGCTACCGGACGGGAGGCTACACCTTC. Its protein product is CASSYRTGGYTF.

This clone was counted only a few times. V gene TRBV9 combines with J gene TRBJ2-3; perhaps TRBD2 as D (6 bases). Germline assignment: CDR1 SGDLS and CDR2 YYNGEE. This CDR3 has 14 amino acids. Trimming cost V 6 bases and J 7 bases, with 18 bases left between them. Here the CDR3 reads CASTGTGSPYTQYF. In DNA form, the CDR3 reads TGTGCCAGCACCGGGACTGGGAGTCCTTATACGCAGTATTTT.

The chain combines TRBV11-3 with TRBJ1-2, with a tentative D call TRBD1 (5 bases). The CDR3 is 13 residues long. V was trimmed by 5 bases and J by 5 bases, leaving 12 bases between them. CDR1 and CDR2 from the germline V gene are SGHNT and YENEEA. The CDR3 loop reads CASSRGGDYGYTF. For the CDR3, the DNA is TGTGCCAGCAGCCGTGGGGGGGATTATGGCTACACCTTC.

The genes are TRBV4-2 and TRBJ2-2, with 13 bases aligning to TRBD2. Per the germline V gene, CDR1 is LGHNA and CDR2 is YNFKEQ. V lost 3 bases and J lost 8; bases outside the gene matches: 6. CDR3 size: 16 residues. CDR3 nucleotide sequence: TGTGCCAGCAGCCATGACGGGACTAGCGGGGCTGGGGAGCTGTTTTTT. Its protein is CASSHDGTSGAGELFF.

The chain carries TRBV6-5 and TRBJ2-1, with 8 bases lining up with TRBD1. Trimming took 4 bases from V and 6 from J; bases not matched to a gene: 8. Germline CDR1 is MNHEY and CDR2 is SVGAGI. The CDR3 covers 15 residues. Here the CDR3 reads CASSFRQGALNEQFF. In DNA form, the CDR3 reads TGTGCCAGCAGTTTCCGGCAGGGGGCCCTCAATGAGCAGTTCTTC.

The gene calls are TRBV11-2 and TRBJ2-2; perhaps TRBD1 as D (6 bases). With 5 bases removed from V and 6 bases from J, the gap between germline ends came to 13 bases. There are 14 residues in the CDR3. From germline, CDR1 is SGHAT and CDR2 FQNNGV. CDR3 protein: CASSKGVGSGELFF. CDR3 in DNA: TGTGCCAGCAGCAAGGGGGTCGGATCCGGGGAGCTGTTTTTT.

This clone was picked up a small number of times. The chain couples TRBV10-3 to TRBJ1-5; TRBD1 agrees at 7 bases. With V trimmed by 4 bases and J by 6 bases, 3 bases remained unmatched. Germline-derived CDR1 and CDR2 are ENHRY and SYGVKD. The CDR3 has 13 residues. This CDR3 is CAISGDRTQPQHF. The DNA for the CDR3 is TGTGCCATCAGTGGGGACAGAACTCAGCCCCAGCATTTT.

The chain couples TRBV6-5 to TRBJ2-2; no clear D gene. The CDR3 has 15 amino acids. From germline, CDR1 is MNHEY and CDR2 SVGAGI. V lost 1 base to trimming and J lost 3 bases, with 9 bases between them. CDR3 in amino acids: CASSYLRRDTGELFF. Here the CDR3 DNA reads TGTGCCAGCAGTTACTTACGCCGGGACACCGGGGAGCTGTTTTTT.

V gene TRBV12-5 combines with J gene TRBJ2-5; TRBD1 is a possible D gene (6 bases). Per the germline V gene, CDR1 is LGHNT and CDR2 is FRNRAP. The CDR3 totals 16 residues. V gave up 0 bases and J gave up 6 bases, with 17 bases separating them. The CDR3 sequence: CASGLVAGDNQKTQYF. The CDR3 coding sequence is TGTGCTAGTGGTTTGGTGGCAGGGGACAATCAAAAGACCCAGTACTTC.